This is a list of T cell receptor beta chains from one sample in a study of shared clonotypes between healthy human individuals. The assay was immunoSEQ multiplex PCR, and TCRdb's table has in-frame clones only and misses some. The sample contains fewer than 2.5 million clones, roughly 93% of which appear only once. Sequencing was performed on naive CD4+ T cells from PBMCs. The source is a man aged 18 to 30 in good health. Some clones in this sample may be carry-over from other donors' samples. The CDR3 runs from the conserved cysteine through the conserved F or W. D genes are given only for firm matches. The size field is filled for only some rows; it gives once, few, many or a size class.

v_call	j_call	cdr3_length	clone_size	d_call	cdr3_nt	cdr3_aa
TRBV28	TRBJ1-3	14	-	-	TGTGCCAGCAGTTTTGGGACCGCGACAAACACCATATATTTT	CASSFGTATNTIYF
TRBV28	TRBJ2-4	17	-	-	TGTGCCAGCAGTTTGGAGCGGACCCGGGTCGCCAAAAACATTCAGTACTTC	CASSLERTRVAKNIQYF
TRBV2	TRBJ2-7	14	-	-	TGTGCCAGCAAGGAAAGGGCCAGGCCTACGGAGCAGTACTTC	CASKERARPTEQYF
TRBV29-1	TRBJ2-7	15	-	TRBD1	TGCAGCGTTGTGGAAGGGGGGACAGGGCGCTACGAGCAGTACTTC	CSVVEGGTGRYEQYF
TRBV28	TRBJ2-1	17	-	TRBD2	TGTGCCAGCAGTTCCATCCTGGGACTAGCGGCCGTCAATGAGCAGTTCTTC	CASSSILGLAAVNEQFF
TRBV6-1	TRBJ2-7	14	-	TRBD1	TGTGCCAGCAGCGACAGGGTTTTGGACTCCGAGCAGTACTTC	CASSDRVLDSEQYF
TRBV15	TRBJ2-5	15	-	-	TGTGCCACCAGCAGAGATCCGGGGTCGGAAGAGACCCAGTACTTC	CATSRDPGSEETQYF
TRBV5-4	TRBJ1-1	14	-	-	TGTGCCAGCAGCCTGAAAGGGGGGAACACTGAAGCTTTCTTT	CASSLKGGNTEAFF
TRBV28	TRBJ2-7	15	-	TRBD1	TGTGCCAGCAGTTTATTCACAGGGGGACTTTACGAGCAGTACTTC	CASSLFTGGLYEQYF
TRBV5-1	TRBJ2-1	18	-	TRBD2	TGCGCCAGCAGCTTGGGGAATAGCGGGAGGGCCTTCGTTCATGAGCAGTTCTTC	CASSLGNSGRAFVHEQFF
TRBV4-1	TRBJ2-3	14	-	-	TGCGCCAGCAGCCATTGGGCAGCTGAAGATACGCAGTATTTT	CASSHWAAEDTQYF
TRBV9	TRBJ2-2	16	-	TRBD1	TGTGCCAGCAGCCCACGCCGACAGGGACCAACCGGGGAGCTGTTTTTT	CASSPRRQGPTGELFF
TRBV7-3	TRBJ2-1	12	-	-	TGTGCCAGCAGCTTAACGGGGGATGAGCAGTTCTTC	CASSLTGDEQFF
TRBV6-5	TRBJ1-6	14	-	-	TGTGCCAGCAGCCAAGACAGCCTTGGTTCACCCCTCCACTTT	CASSQDSLGSPLHF
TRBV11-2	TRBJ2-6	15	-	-	TGTGCCAGCAGCTTAGCCGGGCAGTGGGCCAACGTCCTGACTTTC	CASSLAGQWANVLTF
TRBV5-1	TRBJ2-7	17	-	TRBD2	TGCGCCAGCAGCTCGCGGACTAGCGGGAGCTCATTGTACGAGCAGTACTTC	CASSSRTSGSSLYEQYF
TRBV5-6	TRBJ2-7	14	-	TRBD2	TGTGCCAGCAGCCGCCGGGGGGGACCTGACGAGCAGTACTTC	CASSRRGGPDEQYF
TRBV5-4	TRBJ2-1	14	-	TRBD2	TGTGCCAGCAGCCCTAGCGGGAGTGGCTTTGAGCAGTTCTTC	CASSPSGSGFEQFF
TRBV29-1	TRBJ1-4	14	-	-	TGCAGCGTCGCGGGGGAGATTGATTATGAAAAACTGTTTTTT	CSVAGEIDYEKLFF
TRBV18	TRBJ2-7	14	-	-	TGTGCCAGCTCACCGTCTCGACCCCCCTACGAGCAGTACTTC	CASSPSRPPYEQYF
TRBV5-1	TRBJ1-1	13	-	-	TGCGCCAGCAGCCCCGGGGTAAATACTGAAGCTTTCTTT	CASSPGVNTEAFF
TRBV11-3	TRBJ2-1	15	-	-	TGTGCCAGCAGCCCCGGCGGGACCTCCTACAATGAGCAGTTCTTC	CASSPGGTSYNEQFF
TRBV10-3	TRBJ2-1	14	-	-	TGTGCCATCAGTGAGTCGACGGCATACAATGAGCAGTTCTTC	CAISESTAYNEQFF
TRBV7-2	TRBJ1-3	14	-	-	TGTGCCAGCAGCTTAGGGAGGTCTGGAAACACCATATATTTT	CASSLGRSGNTIYF
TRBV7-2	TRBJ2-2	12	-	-	TGTGCCAGCAGCCTGAACACCGGGGAGCTGTTTTTT	CASSLNTGELFF
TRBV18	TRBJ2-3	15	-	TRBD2	TGTGCCAGCTCACCCCTACGGCGGGAGCTCGATACGCAGTATTTT	CASSPLRRELDTQYF
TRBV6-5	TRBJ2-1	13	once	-	TGTGCCAGCAGGCCCCGGAAATATCATGAGCAGTTCTTC	CASRPRKYHEQFF
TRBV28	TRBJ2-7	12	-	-	TGTGCCAGCACGGCTAGACCCTACGAGCAGTACTTC	CASTARPYEQYF
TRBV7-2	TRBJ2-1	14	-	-	TGTGCCAGCAGCCACCTCCGGGCCTCCTATGAGCAGTTCTTC	CASSHLRASYEQFF
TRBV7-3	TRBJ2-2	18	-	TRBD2	TGTGCCAGCAGCTTAATGGCGGGAGGGCCCGGGAGTGACGGGGAGCTGTTTTTT	CASSLMAGGPGSDGELFF
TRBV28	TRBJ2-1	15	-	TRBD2	TGTGCCAGCAGTTTAGTAGCGGGAGGGCCGGATGAGCAGTTCTTC	CASSLVAGGPDEQFF
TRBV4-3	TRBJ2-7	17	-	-	TGCGCCAGCAGCCAAGGGCCGGTGGGGGTAGGGTCCTACGAGCAGTACTTC	CASSQGPVGVGSYEQYF
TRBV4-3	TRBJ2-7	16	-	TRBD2	TGCGCCAGCAGCCAAGATGGGCTAGCGGGGCCCTACGAGCAGTACTTC	CASSQDGLAGPYEQYF
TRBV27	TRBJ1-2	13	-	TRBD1	TGTGCCAGCAGTCCATCGGACAGGATTAGGACCACCTTC	CASSPSDRIRTTF
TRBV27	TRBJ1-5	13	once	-	TGTGCCAGCAGTTTTTCAGGCAATCAGCCCCAGCATTTT	CASSFSGNQPQHF
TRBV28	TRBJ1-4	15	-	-	TGTGCCAGCAGTTTAAGGCTGAGAACTAATGAAAAACTGTTTTTT	CASSLRLRTNEKLFF
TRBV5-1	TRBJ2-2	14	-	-	TGCGCCAGCAGCACGACCGGGACTGCGGGGGAGCTGTTTTTT	CASSTTGTAGELFF
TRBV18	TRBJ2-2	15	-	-	TGTGCCAGCTCACCAGCGACAGAGAACACCGGGGAGCTGTTTTTT	CASSPATENTGELFF
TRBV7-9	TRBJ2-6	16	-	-	TGTGCCAGCAGCTCCACCAGAGGCTCTGGGGCCAACGTCCTGACTTTC	CASSSTRGSGANVLTF
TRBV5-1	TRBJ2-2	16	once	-	TGCGCCAGCAGCTGGGGGTGGCAGGGAGTCTCCGGGGAGCTGTTTTTT	CASSWGWQGVSGELFF
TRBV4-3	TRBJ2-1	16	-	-	TGCGCCAGCAGCCGAAATCACCTCGGGGGAGGCACTGAGCAGTTCTTC	CASSRNHLGGGTEQFF
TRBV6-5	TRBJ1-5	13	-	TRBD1	TGTGCCAGCAGTAGACAGGGGGATCAGCCCCAGCATTTT	CASSRQGDQPQHF
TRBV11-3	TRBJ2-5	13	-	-	TGTGCCAGCAGCTTATCTAGTGTCGAGACCCAGTACTTC	CASSLSSVETQYF
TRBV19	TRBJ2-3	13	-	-	TGTGCCAGTAGCATGGGCCCCACAGATACGCAGTATTTT	CASSMGPTDTQYF
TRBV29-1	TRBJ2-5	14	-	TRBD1	TGCAGCGCAAGGGGACAGGAGTTTGAGGAGACCCAGTACTTC	CSARGQEFEETQYF
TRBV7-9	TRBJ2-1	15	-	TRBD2	TGTGCCAGCAGCCGAACTAGCGGGAGAGGAAATGAGCAGTTCTTC	CASSRTSGRGNEQFF
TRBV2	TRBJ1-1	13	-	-	TGTGCCAGCCAGGGGCAGGCGAACACTGAAGCTTTCTTT	CASQGQANTEAFF
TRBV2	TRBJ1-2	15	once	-	TGTGCCAGCAGAGAACGGCAGGTGGAAGGATATGGCTACACCTTC	CASRERQVEGYGYTF
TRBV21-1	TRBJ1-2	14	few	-	TGTGCCAGCATCCCTCCAGGGACAGTTTATGGCTACACCTTC	CASIPPGTVYGYTF
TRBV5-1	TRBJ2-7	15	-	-	TGCGCCAGCAGCCTGGACGGACTAACGTCCTACGAGCAGTACTTC	CASSLDGLTSYEQYF
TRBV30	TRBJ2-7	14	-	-	TGTGCCTGGAGTCAGGGACCGGGGATCTACGAGCAGTACTTC	CAWSQGPGIYEQYF
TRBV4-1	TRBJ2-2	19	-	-	TGCGCCAGCAGCCGGGCCCGGGTGGAGCCGACTTTGAACACCGGGGAGCTGTTTTTT	CASSRARVEPTLNTGELFF
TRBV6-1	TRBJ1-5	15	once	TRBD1	TGTGCCACCACCGGACAGGGGTTAAGCAATCAGCCCCAGCATTTT	CATTGQGLSNQPQHF
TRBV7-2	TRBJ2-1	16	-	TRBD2	TGTGCCAGCAGCGAGACGGCGGGGGGAATGGGAAATGAGCAGTTCTTC	CASSETAGGMGNEQFF
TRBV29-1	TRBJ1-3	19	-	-	TGCAGCGTTGAGGTATGGAGGATAGGAGACGGCGGCTCTGGAAACACCATATATTTT	CSVEVWRIGDGGSGNTIYF